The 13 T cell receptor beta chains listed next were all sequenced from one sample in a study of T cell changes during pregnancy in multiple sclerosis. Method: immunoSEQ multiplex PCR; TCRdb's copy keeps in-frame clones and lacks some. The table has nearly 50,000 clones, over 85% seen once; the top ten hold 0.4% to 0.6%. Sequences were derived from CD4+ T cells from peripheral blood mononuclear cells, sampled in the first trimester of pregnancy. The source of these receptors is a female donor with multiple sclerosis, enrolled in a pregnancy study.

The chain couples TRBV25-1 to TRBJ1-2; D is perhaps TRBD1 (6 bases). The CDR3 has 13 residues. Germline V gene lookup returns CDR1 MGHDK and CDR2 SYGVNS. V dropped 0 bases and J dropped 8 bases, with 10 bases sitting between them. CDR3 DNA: TGTGCCAGCAGTGAATATACAGGGAAAGGCTACACCTTC. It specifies CASSEYTGKGYTF.

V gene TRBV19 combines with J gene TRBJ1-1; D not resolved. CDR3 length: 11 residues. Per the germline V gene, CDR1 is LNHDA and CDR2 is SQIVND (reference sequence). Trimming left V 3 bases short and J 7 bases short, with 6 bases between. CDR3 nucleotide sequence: TGTGCCAGTAGTATGGCCGTTGAAGCTTTCTTT. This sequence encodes CASSMAVEAFF.

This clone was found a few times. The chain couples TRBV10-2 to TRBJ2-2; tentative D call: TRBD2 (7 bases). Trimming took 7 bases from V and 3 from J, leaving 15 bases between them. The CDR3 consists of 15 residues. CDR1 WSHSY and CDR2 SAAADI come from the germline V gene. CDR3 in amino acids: CASMDGGQYTGELFF. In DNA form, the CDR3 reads TGCGCCAGCATGGACGGGGGGCAGTACACCGGGGAGCTGTTTTTT.

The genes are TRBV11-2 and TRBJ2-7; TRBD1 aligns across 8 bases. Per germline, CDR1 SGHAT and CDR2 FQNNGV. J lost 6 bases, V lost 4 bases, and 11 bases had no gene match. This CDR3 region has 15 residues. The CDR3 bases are TGTGCCAGCAGCTCCCGGGACAGGCACCGAGGCGAGCAGTACTTC. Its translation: CASSSRDRHRGEQYF.

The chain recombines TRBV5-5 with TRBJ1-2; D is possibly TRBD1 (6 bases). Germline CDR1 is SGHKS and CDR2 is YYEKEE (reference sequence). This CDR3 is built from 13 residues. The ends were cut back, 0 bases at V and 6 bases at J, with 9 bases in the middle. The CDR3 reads CASSLGTDHGYTF. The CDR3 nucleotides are TGTGCCAGCAGCTTGGGGACAGATCATGGCTACACCTTC.

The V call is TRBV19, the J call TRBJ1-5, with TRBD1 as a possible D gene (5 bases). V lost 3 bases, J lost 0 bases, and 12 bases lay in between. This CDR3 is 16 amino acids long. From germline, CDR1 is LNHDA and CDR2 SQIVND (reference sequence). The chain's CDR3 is CASSIHQGNSNQPQHF. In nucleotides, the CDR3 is TGTGCCAGTAGTATCCACCAGGGAAATAGCAATCAGCCCCAGCATTTT.

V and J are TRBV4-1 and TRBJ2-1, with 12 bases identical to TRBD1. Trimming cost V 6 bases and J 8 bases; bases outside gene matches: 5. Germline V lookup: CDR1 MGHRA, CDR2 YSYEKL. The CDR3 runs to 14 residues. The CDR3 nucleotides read TGCGCCAGCAGTGGGACAGGGGGCTGGCATGAGCAGTTCTTC. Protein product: CASSGTGGWHEQFF.

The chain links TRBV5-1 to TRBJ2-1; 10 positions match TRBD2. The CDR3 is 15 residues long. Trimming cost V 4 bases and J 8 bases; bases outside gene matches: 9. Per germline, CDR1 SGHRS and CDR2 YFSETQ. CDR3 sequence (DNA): TGCGCCAGCAGCCAAAGCGGGGGGGCCAGCGATGAGCAGTTCTTC. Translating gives CASSQSGGASDEQFF.

The CDR3 DNA sequence: TGTGCCATCAGTAAAACTAGCGGGGAGGAGACCCAGTACTTC. Translated, it gives CAISKTSGEETQYF. This chain links TRBV10-3 with TRBJ2-5; 10 positions match TRBD2. The CDR3 runs to 14 residues. The V gene end was trimmed by 5 bases and the J gene end by 5 bases; junction bases not matched to a gene: 5. From germline, CDR1 is ENHRY and CDR2 SYGVKD.

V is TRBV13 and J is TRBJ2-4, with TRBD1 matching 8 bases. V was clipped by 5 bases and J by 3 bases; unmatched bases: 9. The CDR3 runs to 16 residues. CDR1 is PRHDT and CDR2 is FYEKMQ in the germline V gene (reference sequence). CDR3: CASSKTGGYGKNIQYF. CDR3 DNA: TGTGCCAGCAGCAAAACAGGGGGTTATGGCAAAAACATTCAGTACTTC.

The CDR3 region is CASSWGPRETQYF. The CDR3 bases are TGTGCCAGCAGCTGGGGCCCCCGAGAGACCCAGTACTTC. The J gene is TRBJ2-5, the V gene TRBV5-5; D may be TRBD1 (5 bases). Germline CDR1 reads SGHKS; CDR2 reads YYEKEE (reference sequence). This CDR3 is built from 13 residues. V shed 3 bases and J shed 4 bases, with 10 bases lying between them. The complete variable domain, with remaining parts taken from reference TRBV5-5 and TRBJ2-5, reads DAGVTQSPTHLIKTRGQQVTLRCSPISGHKSVSWYQQVLGQGPQFIFQYYEKEERGRGNFPDRFSARQFPNYSSELNVNALLLGDSALYLCASSWGPRETQYFGPGTRLLVL.

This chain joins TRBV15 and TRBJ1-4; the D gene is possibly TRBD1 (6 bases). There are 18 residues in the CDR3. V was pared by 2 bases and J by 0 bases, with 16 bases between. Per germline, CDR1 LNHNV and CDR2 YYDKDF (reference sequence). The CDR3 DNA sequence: TGTGCCACCAGCAGAAAACTACAGGGAAGGGCAACTAATGAAAAACTGTTTTTT. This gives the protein CATSRKLQGRATNEKLFF. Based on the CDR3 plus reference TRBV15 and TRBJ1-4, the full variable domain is DAMVIQNPRYQVTQFGKPVTLSCSQTLNHNVMYWYQQKSSQAPKLLFHYYDKDFNNEADTPDNFQSRRPNTSFCFLDIRSPGLGDTAMYLCATSRKLQGRATNEKLFFGSGTQLSVL.

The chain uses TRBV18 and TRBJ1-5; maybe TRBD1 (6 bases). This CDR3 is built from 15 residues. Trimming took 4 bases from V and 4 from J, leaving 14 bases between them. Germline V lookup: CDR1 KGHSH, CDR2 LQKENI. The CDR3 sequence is CASSLSVQGNQPQHF. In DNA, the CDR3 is TGTGCCAGCTCACTAAGCGTCCAGGGGAATCAGCCCCAGCATTTT.